This T cell receptor (beta chain) was observed in a study of CD8+ T cells in alopecia areata (dated by TCRdb to the late 2010s). General notes on the study: Treated patients were enrolled in an open-label pilot trial of oral tofacitinib at 5 to 10 mg twice daily for moderate-to-severe alopecia areata. Patients stayed on tofacitinib for 6 to 18 months and then had 6 months of follow-up off drug so that delayed response and recurrence could be assessed. To study T cell clonal expansion in alopecia areata, the researchers applied high-throughput TCRbeta sequencing to both the C3H/HeJ mouse model and human patients. Biopsies were taken from tofacitinib-treated patients at baseline and at 4 and 24 weeks of treatment, and a later scalp biopsy was taken in several of the tofacitinib-treated patients. TCRbeta CDR3 regions were amplified by immunoSEQ multiplex PCR with 35 Vbeta forward and 13 Jbeta reverse primers. Scalp tissue and sorted CD4+ and CD8+ peripheral blood T cells from patchy and totalis/universalis alopecia areata patients and from healthy controls were covered by human TCRbeta sequencing. Scalp clonality was compared across normal scalp (n=4), patchy alopecia areata scalp (n=8), and alopecia totalis/universalis scalp (n=8). The RNA source kit depended on sample type: the PAXgene miRNA kit for fixed scalp, the miRNeasy kit for PBMCs, and the RNeasy kit for mouse skin. Study-wide findings and limitations: Higher clonality and more expanded CD8+ clones were observed in lesional scalp than in normal scalp, particularly in alopecia totalis/universalis, a finding suggestive of antigenic drive. Scalp TCR repertoire analysis is complicated because resident alphabeta T cells in normal human skin are also sequenced, whereas mouse skin is dominated by gammadelta T cells. Shared TCR sequences between patients were less evident than in mice, which may be partly attributable to HLA diversity in the patient population.

The sample's time point label, in plain terms: baseline before oral tofacitinib. From alopecia areata patients, peripheral blood was collected along with lesional scalp punch biopsies. PBMCs were separated by density centrifugation and stained for CD3, CD4 and CD8, after which CD4+ and CD8+ T cells were sorted on a FACSAria. Counted from cysteine to phenylalanine, this CDR3 has 16 amino acids. The entry retains the CDR3 DNA only, 48 bases that are in frame from base 1. The germline V gene gives CDR1 as SGHRS and CDR2 as YFSETQ. V is pared back by 3 bases and J by 7 bases, with 19 bases lying between the germline termini. Receptors were amplified or captured by the immunoSEQ multiplex PCR assay. RNA was extracted from all samples and reverse transcribed into cDNA, which served as template for TCR sequencing. First-strand cDNA was synthesized using SuperScript III with a 2:1 mix of oligo-dT and random hexamers. Amplification bias was assessed with a synthetic immune receptor repertoire, and residual bias was removed computationally. The authors' analysis ran thus. After raw reads were preprocessed to remove errors, the CDR3 was defined following IMGT conventions as running from the conserved cysteine to phenylalanine. Clonality was computed by normalizing Shannon entropy by log2 of the number of productive unique TCRs and subtracting the result from 1. Scalp TCRbeta sequences were cross-referenced with sorted blood CD4 and CD8 repertoires so that the CD4 or CD8 identity of scalp clones could be inferred. This is the immuneACCESS table as TCRdb keeps it, with only in-frame sequences that have V and J called. A part of the clones is gone; compared with another copy, unresolved V genes explain less than half, and the rest is unexplained. The DNA was the basis for D and trimming; V, J and clone size are from that table. Here the sample has 150,000 or so clones; approximately 48% occur a single time. Jointly, the top ten make up under 20% of the sample.

Concerning this clone: There is no known antigen for this receptor. Per-base quality was not reported, and no clone a single base away is much larger than it.

The source of this sequence is a human donor with alopecia areata. The rearrangement combines TRBV5-1 with TRBJ2-2; the D gene is perhaps TRBD1, on 6 matching bases. Source: CD8+ T cells sorted from blood, taken at week 0. The nucleotide sequence is given as TGCGCCAGCAGCTCTGAGACAGGATCGAGTGTCGGGGAGCTGTTTTTT. This yields the protein CASSSETGSSVGELFF.